This is a list of T cell receptor beta chains from one sample in a study of blood T cell repertoires in COVID-19. Assay: immunoSEQ multiplex PCR; the TCRdb copy retains only in-frame clones and omits some. The sample shows 60,000 to 75,000 clones, around 87% of them seen only once. Material for sequencing was peripheral blood. All receptors come from a man aged 45-65 years with active COVID-19. Each CDR3 is given with its conserved first and last residue. D genes are given only for firm matches. A row's size may be missing; if present it is once, few, many or a size class.

>-|TRBV7-9|TRBJ2-2|TRBD1
CASDTGTVNTGELFF
TGTGCCAGCGACACCGGGACAGTGAACACCGGGGAGCTGTTTTTT
>-|TRBV24-1|TRBJ1-4|TRBD1
CATSDFKGGAEKLFF
TGTGCCACCAGTGATTTTAAAGGGGGCGCTGAAAAACTGTTTTTT
>-|TRBV15|TRBJ2-2|-
CATSSKNTGELFF
TGTGCCACCAGCAGTAAGAACACCGGGGAGCTGTTTTTT
>-|TRBV7-2|TRBJ2-7|TRBD1
CASSGGTGIGYEQYF
TGTGCCAGCAGCGGAGGGACAGGGATAGGGTACGAGCAGTACTTC
>-|TRBV18|TRBJ2-1|TRBD1
CASSRTGVGDEQFF
TGTGCCAGCTCACGGACAGGGGTAGGTGATGAGCAGTTCTTC
>few|TRBV4-3|TRBJ1-2|-
CASSQELRGLSYGYTF
TGCGCCAGCAGCCAAGAACTTCGGGGACTTTCCTATGGCTACACCTTC
>-|TRBV7-9|TRBJ2-4|-
CASSSSSAKNIQYF
TGTGCCAGCAGCTCCAGTTCAGCCAAAAACATTCAGTACTTC
>-|TRBV5-6|TRBJ2-5|-
CASGKGVYQETQYF
TGTGCCAGCGGAAAAGGGGTGTACCAAGAGACCCAGTACTTC
>-|TRBV4-1|TRBJ2-1|-
CASSRREAFNEQFF
TGCGCCAGCAGCCGCAGGGAAGCCTTCAATGAGCAGTTCTTC
>once|TRBV5-1|TRBJ1-1|-
CASSLDGRGAGGGEAFF
TGCGCCAGCAGCTTGGACGGGAGGGGCGCGGGAGGAGGTGAAGCTTTCTTT